The T cell receptor beta chain under discussion was sequenced for a study of T cell responses to AZD1222 COVID-19 vaccine. A note on this clone: The antigen is unknown.

The ends were cut back, 4 bases at V and 2 bases at J, with 6 bases in the middle. CDR3 length: 13 residues. The V gene's germline CDR1 is SGHAT and CDR2 FQNNGV. General study points: Reportedly, nearly half the spike-specific TCRs target unmutated variant regions. Donors were chiefly white British, with a greater number of females, and clonal diversity was perhaps underestimated.

TCRdb's copy holds only in-frame clones and misses some; the assay was immunoSEQ multiplex PCR. The sample yields 97,000 or so clones, approximately 90% seen once. This chain uses TRBV11-2 with TRBJ2-4; D may be TRBD2 (5 bases). This receptor was identified in an adult who received the AZD1222 COVID-19 vaccine. Sequences were derived from peripheral blood, sampled 28 days after the second AZD1222 dose. CDR3 bases: TGTGCCAGCAGCTCGGGATCCAAAAACATTCAGTACTTC. Its translation is CASSSGSKNIQYF.